This T cell receptor beta chain was sequenced for a study of control samples from healthy donors and cancer patients. Data came from immunoSEQ multiplex PCR; TCRdb stores just in-frame clones and leaves some out. This sample has approximately 160,000 clones, with approximately 92% found just once. Looked up from germline, CDR1 is SNHLY and CDR2 is FYNNEI. The CDR3 covers 13 residues. The V end lost 2 bases, the J end lost 7 bases, and 9 bases lay between the germline ends. The chain combines TRBV2 with TRBJ1-5, with D perhaps TRBD1 (6 bases). This clonotype originated in a woman aged 55-70 years in good health. Sequences were obtained from blood. The CDR3 DNA sequence: TGTGCCAGCAGTGAACAGGGGCCCCAGCCCCAGCATTTT. Encoded protein: CASSEQGPQPQHF.